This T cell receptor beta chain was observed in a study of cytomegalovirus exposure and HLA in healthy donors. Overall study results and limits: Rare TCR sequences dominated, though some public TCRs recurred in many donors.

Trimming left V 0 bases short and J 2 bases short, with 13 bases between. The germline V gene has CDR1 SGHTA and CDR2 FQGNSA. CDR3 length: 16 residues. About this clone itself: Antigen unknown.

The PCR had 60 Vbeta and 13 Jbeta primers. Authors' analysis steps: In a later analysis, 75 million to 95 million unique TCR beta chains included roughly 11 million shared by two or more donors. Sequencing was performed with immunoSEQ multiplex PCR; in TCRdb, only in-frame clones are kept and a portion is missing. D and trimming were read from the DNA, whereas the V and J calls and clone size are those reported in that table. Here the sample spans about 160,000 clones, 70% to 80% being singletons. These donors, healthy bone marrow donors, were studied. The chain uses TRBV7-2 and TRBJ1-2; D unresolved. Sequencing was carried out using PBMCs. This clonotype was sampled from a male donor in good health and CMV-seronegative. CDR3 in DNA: TGTGCCAGCAGCTTAGCCGATCACAGCTGGAACTATGGCTACACCTTC. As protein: CASSLADHSWNYGYTF.